This TCR beta chain was sequenced for a study of blood T cell repertoires in COVID-19 (dated by TCRdb to about 2020). Study-level background: Samples from collaborators originated in the United States, Italy and Spain and spanned both the acute and convalescent phases of COVID-19. The material from the prospective study consisted of cDNA or gDNA derived from T cells, B-cell-depleted T cells, or PBMCs. Subjects who had been exposed to COVID-19, were actively infected with it, or had recovered from it provided the deeply sampled blood TCRbeta repertoires that made up the dataset. A freely available public database, intended as a resource for researchers studying the immune response to SARS-CoV-2, is where the repertoires were released. Samples came from the ongoing ImmuneRACE study (first 160 participants) plus 1,254 subjects from 6 global collaborators. The sample metadata nearly always contained a de-identified subject ID, COVID-19 status, age in years and sex. Where available, HLA class I and class II types were obtained from metadata supplied by the sample provider rather than from assay-based typing.

Regarding this clone: The specificity of this receptor is unknown. No per-base quality is available; no much larger clone lies one base away.

Per the germline V gene, SNHLY is the CDR1 and FYNNEI is the CDR2. The CDR3, cysteine through phenylalanine, is 16 amino acids long. CDR3 DNA is the only sequence kept; it has 48 bases, read in frame from the first base. The V and J ends are trimmed by 6 bases and 4 bases, leaving 21 bases between them. Findings and caveats that apply to the study as a whole: The quantity of clinical and demographic metadata differed by source and by participant and was supplied without curation.

The immunoSEQ Assay, a bias-controlled multiplex PCR, was used to amplify TCRbeta CDR3 regions from genomic DNA. The paper's data handling went like this. The number of nucleated cells in each sample was estimated by amplification of reference gene primers within the assay. Sequence reads were collapsed and filtered to measure the absolute abundance of every unique TCRbeta CDR3 rearrangement. Productive Simpson clonality was computed per sample as the square root of Simpson's diversity index over productive rearrangements. Held by TCRdb, this immuneACCESS table contains in-frame sequences only and omits some clones. Under half of the omission traces to an unresolved V gene where checked; the cause of the rest is unknown. V, J and clone size are those of that table, while D and trimming were read from the DNA. The sample table holds about 380,000 clones, of which 81% were seen once. Of the sample, 1.1% falls within the top ten clones.

Whole blood was collected in K2EDTA tubes by collaborating institutions according to the institutions' own protocols. Collaborator samples were shipped for TCRbeta analysis as frozen whole blood, isolated PBMCs, or DNA extracted from either sample type. Sequenced material: peripheral blood. The receptor chain draws on TRBV2 and TRBJ1-2, with TRBD1 perhaps the D gene, on 6 matching bases. The clonotype comes from a human donor with acute or convalescent COVID-19. The donor label of this sample is uncertain. The DNA sequence follows: TGTGCCAGCAGCGGACCGAGGGGGGGAGACCTCTATGGCTACACCTTC. It encodes CASSGPRGGDLYGYTF. Joined to the reference TRBV2 and TRBJ1-2 proteins, this CDR3 gives the full variable domain: EPEVTQTPSHQVTQMGQEVILRCVPISNHLYFYWYRQILGQKVEFLVSFYNNEISEKSEIFDDQFSVERPDGSNFTLKIRSTKLEDSAMYFCASSGPRGGDLYGYTFGSGTRLTVV.